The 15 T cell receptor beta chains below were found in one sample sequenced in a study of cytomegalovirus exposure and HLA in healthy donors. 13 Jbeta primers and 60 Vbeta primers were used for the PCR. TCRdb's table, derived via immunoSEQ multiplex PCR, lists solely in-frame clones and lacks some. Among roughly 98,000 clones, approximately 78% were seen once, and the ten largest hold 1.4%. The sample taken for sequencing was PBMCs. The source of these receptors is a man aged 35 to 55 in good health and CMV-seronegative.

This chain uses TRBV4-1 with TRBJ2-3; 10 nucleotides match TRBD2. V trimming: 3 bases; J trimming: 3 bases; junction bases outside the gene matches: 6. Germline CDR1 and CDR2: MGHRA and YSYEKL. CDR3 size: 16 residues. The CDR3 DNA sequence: TGCGCCAGCAGCCAGGTGGGAGCGGGGGGGACAGATACGCAGTATTTT. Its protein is CASSQVGAGGTDTQYF.

The CDR3 loop reads CASSEAGDRYAFF. CDR3 nucleotide sequence: TGTGCCAGCAGTGAAGCTGGAGACAGGTACGCTTTCTTT. The V gene is TRBV6-5, the J gene TRBJ1-1; a possible D gene is TRBD1 (6 bases). V lost 5 bases and J 11 bases, leaving 18 bases between the germline ends. The germline gives CDR1 MNHEY, CDR2 SVGAGI. CDR3 length: 13 residues.

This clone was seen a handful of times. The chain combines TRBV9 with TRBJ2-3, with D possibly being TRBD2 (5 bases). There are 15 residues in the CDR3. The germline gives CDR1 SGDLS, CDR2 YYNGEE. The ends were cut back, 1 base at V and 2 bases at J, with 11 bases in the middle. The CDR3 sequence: CASSVSLTNTDTQYF. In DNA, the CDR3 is TGTGCCAGCAGCGTATCCCTGACTAACACAGATACGCAGTATTTT.

CDR3 sequence: CASSLLGLFGYTF. The CDR3 DNA sequence: TGTGCCAGCAGTCTACTCGGTTTATTTGGCTACACCTTC. The chain carries TRBV7-9 and TRBJ1-2, with no clear D. Trimming shortened V by 6 bases and J by 7 bases, and 15 bases separated the two germline ends. CDR3 size: 13 residues. Looked up from germline, CDR1 is SEHNR and CDR2 is FQNEAQ (reference sequence).

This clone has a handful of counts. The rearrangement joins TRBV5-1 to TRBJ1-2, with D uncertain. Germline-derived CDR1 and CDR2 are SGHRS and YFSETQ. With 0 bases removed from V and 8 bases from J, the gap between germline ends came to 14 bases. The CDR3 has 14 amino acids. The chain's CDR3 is CASSLDGSLAGYTF. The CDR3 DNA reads TGCGCCAGCAGCTTGGATGGGAGTCTCGCCGGCTACACCTTC.

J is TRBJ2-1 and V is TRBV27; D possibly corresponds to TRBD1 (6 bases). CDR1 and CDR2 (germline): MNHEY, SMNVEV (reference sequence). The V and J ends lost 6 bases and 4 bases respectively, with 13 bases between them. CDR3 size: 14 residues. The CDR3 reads CASRSPGTYNEQFF. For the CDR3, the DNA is TGTGCCAGCAGATCTCCCGGGACATACAATGAGCAGTTCTTC.

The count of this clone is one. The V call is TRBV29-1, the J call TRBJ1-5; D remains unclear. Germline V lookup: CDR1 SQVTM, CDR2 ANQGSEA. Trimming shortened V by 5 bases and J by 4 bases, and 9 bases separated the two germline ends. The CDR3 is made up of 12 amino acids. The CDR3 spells CSVSWPNQPQHF. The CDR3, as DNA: TGCAGCGTTTCCTGGCCTAATCAGCCCCAGCATTTT.

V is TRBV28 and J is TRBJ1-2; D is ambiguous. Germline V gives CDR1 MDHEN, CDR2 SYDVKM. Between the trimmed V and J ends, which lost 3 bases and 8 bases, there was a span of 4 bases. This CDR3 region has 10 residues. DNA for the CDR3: TGTGCCAGCAGTTTCAGGGGCTACACCTTC. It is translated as CASSFRGYTF.

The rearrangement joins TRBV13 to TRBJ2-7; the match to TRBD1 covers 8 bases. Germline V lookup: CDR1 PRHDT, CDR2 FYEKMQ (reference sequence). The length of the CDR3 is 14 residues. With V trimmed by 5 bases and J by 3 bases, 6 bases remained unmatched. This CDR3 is CASSTRTGLYEQYF. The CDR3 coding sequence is TGTGCCAGCAGCACGCGGACAGGGCTCTACGAGCAGTACTTC.

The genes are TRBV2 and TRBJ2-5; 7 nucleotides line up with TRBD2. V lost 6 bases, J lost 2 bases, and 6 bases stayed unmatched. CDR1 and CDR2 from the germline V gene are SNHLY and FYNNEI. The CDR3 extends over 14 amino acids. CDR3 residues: CASRSSGLQETQYF. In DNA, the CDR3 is TGTGCCAGCAGAAGTAGCGGGCTACAAGAGACCCAGTACTTC. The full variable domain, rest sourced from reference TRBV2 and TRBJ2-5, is EPEVTQTPSHQVTQMGQEVILRCVPISNHLYFYWYRQILGQKVEFLVSFYNNEISEKSEIFDDQFSVERPDGSNFTLKIRSTKLEDSAMYFCASRSSGLQETQYFGPGTRLLVL.

CDR3: CASSSTGILHEQYF. CDR3 in DNA: TGTGCCAGCAGTTCCACAGGGATTCTTCACGAGCAGTACTTC. The chain links TRBV27 to TRBJ2-7; D may be TRBD1 (6 bases). Trimming took off 4 bases at V and 5 bases at J, with 15 bases between the two ends. Looked up from germline, CDR1 is MNHEY and CDR2 is SMNVEV (reference sequence). The CDR3 length is 14 residues.

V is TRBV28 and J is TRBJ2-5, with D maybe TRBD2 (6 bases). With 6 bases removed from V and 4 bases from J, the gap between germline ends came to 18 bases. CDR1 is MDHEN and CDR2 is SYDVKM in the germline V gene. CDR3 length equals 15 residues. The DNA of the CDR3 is TGTGCCAGCAGGCCGGGACTCCCCGGTGGAGAGACCCAGTACTTC. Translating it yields CASRPGLPGGETQYF.

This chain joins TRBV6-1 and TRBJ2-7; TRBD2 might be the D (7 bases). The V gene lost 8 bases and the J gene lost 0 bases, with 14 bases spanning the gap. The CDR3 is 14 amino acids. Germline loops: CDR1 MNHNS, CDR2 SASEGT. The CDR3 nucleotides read TGTGCCAGCTGGGGCGGGGGCGCCTCCTACGAGCAGTACTTC. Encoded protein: CASWGGGASYEQYF.

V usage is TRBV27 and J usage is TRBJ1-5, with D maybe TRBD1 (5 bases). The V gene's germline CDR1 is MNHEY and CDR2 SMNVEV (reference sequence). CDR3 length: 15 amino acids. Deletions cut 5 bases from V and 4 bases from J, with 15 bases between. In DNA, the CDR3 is TGTGCCAGCAGTCCAGGGCCGGTACCGAATCAGCCCCAGCATTTT. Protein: CASSPGPVPNQPQHF.

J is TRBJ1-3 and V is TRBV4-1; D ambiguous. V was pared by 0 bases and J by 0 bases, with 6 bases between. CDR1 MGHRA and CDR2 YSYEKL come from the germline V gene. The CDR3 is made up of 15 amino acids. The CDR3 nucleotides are TGCGCCAGCAGCCAAGAAGGGAGCTCTGGAAACACCATATATTTT. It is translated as CASSQEGSSGNTIYF.